This T cell receptor beta chain appears in the sequencing data of a study of T cells in Graves' hyperthyroidism and ophthalmopathy. The investigators amplified TCR beta CDR3 regions from RNA transcripts. The HTBI primer set was used in a first-round RT-PCR of the TCR CDR3. Using its own MiXCR run on the multiplex PCR reads, TCRdb lists one record per CDR3 protein. The table includes 750,000 to 950,000 distinct CDR3 sequences, about two fifths detected once. The CDR3 has 15 amino acids. CDR1 SGDLS and CDR2 YYNGEE come from the germline V gene. The germline V and J ends were trimmed by 4 bases and 9 bases, with 17 bases remaining between them.

The source material was blood. The chain has TRBV9 and TRBJ1-6, with D hard to call. The sequence came from a man aged 18 to 30 with Graves' hyperthyroidism. DNA of the CDR3: TGTGCCAGCAGCCAAGATCCAGTGGGAGGTTCACCCCTCCACTTT. It translates to CASSQDPVGGSPLHF.